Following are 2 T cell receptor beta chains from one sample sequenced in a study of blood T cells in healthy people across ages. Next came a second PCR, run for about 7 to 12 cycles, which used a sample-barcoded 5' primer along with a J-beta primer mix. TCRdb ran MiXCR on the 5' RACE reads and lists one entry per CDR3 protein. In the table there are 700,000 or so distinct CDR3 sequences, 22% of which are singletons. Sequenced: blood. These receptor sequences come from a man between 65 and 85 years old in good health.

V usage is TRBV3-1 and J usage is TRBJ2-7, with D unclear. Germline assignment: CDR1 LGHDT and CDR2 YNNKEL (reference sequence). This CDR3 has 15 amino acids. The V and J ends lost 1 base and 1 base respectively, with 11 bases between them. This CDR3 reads CASSQVPGKSYEQYF. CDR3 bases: TGTGCCAGCAGCCAAGTCCCTGGGAAATCCTACGAGCAGTACTTC.

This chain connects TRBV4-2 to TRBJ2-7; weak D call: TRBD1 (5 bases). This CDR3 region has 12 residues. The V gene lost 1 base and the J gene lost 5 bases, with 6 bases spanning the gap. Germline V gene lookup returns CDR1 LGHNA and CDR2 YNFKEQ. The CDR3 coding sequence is TGTGCCAGCAGCCAAGTAGGGGACGAGCAGTACTTC. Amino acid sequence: CASSQVGDEQYF.